Listed below are T cell receptor beta chains from one sample, sequenced in a study of graft-versus-host responses after intestinal transplantation. Generated by immunoSEQ multiplex PCR, the TCRdb table keeps only in-frame clones and is missing some. The table lists 15,000 to 20,000 clones, 70% to 90% of them singletons. The sample here was bone marrow, taken 120 to 130 days after intestinal transplantation. The receptors were gathered from a human patient who received an intestinal transplant, so some T cells may come from the graft donor. Each CDR3 is given with its conserved first and last residue. D genes are given only for firm matches. Part of the rows lack a size; the others show once, few, many or a class for expanded clones.

>-|TRBJ2-1|TRBD2|TRBV5-6
TGTGCCAGCAGCTCGGGACTACCAATCTACAATGAGCAGTTCTTC
CASSSGLPIYNEQFF
>few|TRBJ1-1|TRBD1|TRBV30
TGTGCCTGGTCCCCGGGACAGGGGGCCACTGAAGCTTTCTTT
CAWSPGQGATEAFF
>-|TRBJ2-5|-|TRBV11-2
TGTGCCAGCAGCTTAGACCCCCCGGAAAGCCAGTACTTC
CASSLDPPESQYF
>-|TRBJ2-2|-|TRBV11-1
TGTGCCAGCAGCTTCGCTCCGTTGACCGGGGAGCTGTTTTTT
CASSFAPLTGELFF
>-|TRBJ2-3|TRBD1|TRBV6-5
TGTGCCAGCAGTTACTCGAGACAGGGTGGGGATACGCAGTATTTT
CASSYSRQGGDTQYF
>-|TRBJ2-4|-|TRBV10-3
TGTGCCATCAGTGAGCCACAGGGAGGTCAGAACATTCAGTACTTC
CAISEPQGGQNIQYF
>-|TRBJ1-5|TRBD1|TRBV7-9
TGTGCCAGCAGCCCTCCGGGACAGGGGGATCAGCCCCAGCATTTT
CASSPPGQGDQPQHF
>-|TRBJ2-5|TRBD1|TRBV28
TGTGCCAGCTCGGGGACAGGCGGTGAGACCCAGTACTTC
CASSGTGGETQYF
>-|TRBJ2-7|-|TRBV5-6
TGTGCCAGCGGAGGGGGGGCGATCTACGAGCAGTACTTC
CASGGGAIYEQYF
>-|TRBJ2-1|TRBD2|TRBV9
TGTGCCAGCAGCGTAGAGGCGGGAGGGGTCAATGAGCAGTTCTTC
CASSVEAGGVNEQFF
>-|TRBJ2-1|-|TRBV4-2
TGTGCCAGCAGCCAAGCCGAGCGGGCCTCCTACAATGAGCAGTTCTTC
CASSQAERASYNEQFF
>-|TRBJ1-2|-|TRBV7-2
TGTGCCAGCAGCTTAATAGGGCAGCCCGGCTACACCTTC
CASSLIGQPGYTF
>-|TRBJ1-2|TRBD1|TRBV11-2
TGTGCCAGCAGCTTAAACAGGGGGCGAGACTATGGCTACACCTTC
CASSLNRGRDYGYTF
>-|TRBJ2-1|TRBD2|TRBV10-2
TGCGCCAGCAGTGCACTAGCGGGGTCCAATGAGCAGTTCTTC
CASSALAGSNEQFF
>once|TRBJ1-1|-|TRBV6-5
TGTGCCAGCAGTTACTATCCAGGGAGCGACACTGAAGCTTTCTTT
CASSYYPGSDTEAFF
>once|TRBJ2-7|TRBD1|TRBV5-1
TGCGCCAGCAGCCCGGGACAGGGGGCCTACGAGCAGTACTTC
CASSPGQGAYEQYF
>-|TRBJ2-7|TRBD1|TRBV25-1
TGTGCCAGCAGTGAATCCCTTGGGACAGGAGAGACCTACGAGCAGTACTTC
CASSESLGTGETYEQYF
>once|TRBJ1-2|-|TRBV5-1
TGCGCCAGCAGTTTCCGGTGGGACGGCCCAGACTATGGCTACACCTTC
CASSFRWDGPDYGYTF
>few|TRBJ2-1|TRBD2|TRBV10-3
TGTGCCATCAGTGAGGAGCGGGGAGGGAGTAGTCCCTACAATGAGCAGTTCTTC
CAISEERGGSSPYNEQFF
>-|TRBJ2-1|TRBD2|TRBV5-1
TGCGCCAGCAGCGTCGGGGGGGCCTACAATGAGCAGTTCTTC
CASSVGGAYNEQFF
>-|TRBJ2-7|TRBD1|TRBV19
TGTGCCAGTAGCCCTGGGACAGCCTACGAGCAGTACTTC
CASSPGTAYEQYF
>-|TRBJ1-1|-|TRBV9
TGTGCCAGCAGCGTAGAGGGTGATGAGAACACTGAAGCTTTCTTT
CASSVEGDENTEAFF